The clone carrying this TCR beta chain has only one observation. Method: immunoSEQ multiplex PCR; TCRdb's copy keeps in-frame clones and lacks some. The sample shows roughly 200,000 clones, roughly nine tenths of them seen only once. The sample is drawn from a study of blood T cell repertoires in COVID-19. About the study: In each case, the material was cDNA or gDNA derived from T cells, B-cell-depleted T cells, or PBMCs.

The CDR3 consists of 15 residues. The germline V gene encodes CDR1 SGHRS and CDR2 YFSETQ. V lost 4 bases, J lost 1 base, and 7 bases stayed unmatched. Sequenced: PBMCs or T cells enriched from blood (not recorded which). The rearrangement uses TRBV5-1 and TRBJ1-1, with 7 bases identical to TRBD1. This TCR was sampled from a woman in her thirties or forties with acute COVID-19. The CDR3 spells CASSIRQGPNTEAFF. The CDR3 coding sequence is TGCGCCAGCAGCATAAGACAGGGTCCGAACACTGAAGCTTTCTTT.